This T cell receptor (beta chain) was sequenced in a study of cytomegalovirus exposure and HLA in healthy donors (dated 2017 in TCRdb). With regard to the full study: According to an earlier analysis of 550 to 750 of the donors, about 179 million T cells yielded 95 million to 140 million unique TCR beta sequences and around 280 Gb of sequence data. Besides the first cohort of roughly 700 subjects, a separate validation cohort made up of roughly 130 different subjects was used. A later genetic analysis took genome-wide SNP genotypes for 398 of the 666 donors and used that subset as a discovery cohort. An early release covering just under 650 HLA-typed donors comprised about 310 gigabases of sequencing data and roughly 86 million unique TCR sequences. On average, approximately 250,000 unique TCR beta nucleotide sequences were sequenced per donor among a few hundred genotyped donors of the cohort, with roughly 18% of those sequences being non-productive. Of the roughly 400 genotyped donors, about 80% fell in the genetic ancestry cluster associated with self-reported Caucasian donors. Both class I and class II loci were covered by HLA typing, at four-digit resolution. Every discovery cohort repertoire had been produced on one sequencing platform. Typing coverage differed by locus: A, B, C, DRB1 and DQB1 were typed in about 620-630 donors, DQA1 in roughly 510, DPA1 in roughly 590, and DPB1 in just under 490. Donor age, sex, ethnicity and CMV serostatus were collected together with the repertoire data. A later analysis re-analyzed previously published TCR beta repertoires from several hundred donors and added high-resolution HLA genotyping to study TCR occurrence patterns. Rather than drawing on any new phenotypic data, the later analysis identified candidate immune exposures from TCR beta sequences and the way those sequences occurred across donors. The study aimed to test whether cataloging public T cell receptors could reveal signatures of past pathogen exposure. The T cell repertoires of some 700 subjects were profiled by immunosequencing and related to cytomegalovirus serostatus. About 5 DR-DQ haplotypes were handled as single units for association and clustering, since linkage in the cohort was strong. High-throughput TCR immunosequencing, statistical association of individual TCRs with disease status, and machine learning were combined to predict cytomegalovirus infection status. In an earlier analysis of several hundred of the donors, high-throughput TCR beta sequencing was used to judge whether each TCR beta V gene segment behaved as functional or pseudogenic.

This clone was seen only a few times. Its target antigen remains unknown. Base qualities were left out, and no much larger clone turns up one base away. The cohort comprised several hundred healthy bone marrow donors. Cohort members were all nominally healthy when sampled, although unrecorded immune exposures were likely present. The donor was CMV seropositive and was included in the group of almost 300 seropositive cohort members. A peripheral blood sample was provided by each donor, and peripheral blood mononuclear cells were used for TCR beta sequencing. Genomic DNA was extracted from the blood cell samples with the Qiagen DNeasy Blood Extraction Kit. The CDR3 runs 18 residues from the cysteine to the phenylalanine. The only DNA kept is the CDR3, 54 bases in frame from the first base. For this chain, trimming is 2 bases at the V end and 1 base at the J end, and the number of junction bases without a gene match is 10. CDR1 and CDR2, per the germline V gene, are SGDLS and YYNGEE.

The library came from the immunoSEQ multiplex PCR assay. The multiplex PCR relied on a mix of 60 forward primers for TCR Vbeta segments and 13 reverse primers for TCR Jbeta segments. Amplification of the CDR3 region of rearranged TCR beta genes was performed with a multiplex PCR assay on genomic DNA. The Illumina HiSeq System was used to sequence the amplified TCR beta libraries as 87-base-pair reads. The authors processed their data as follows. A later analysis counted about 76 million unique TCR beta chains across the 666 repertoires, and around 9.9 million of these chains were shared by at least two donors. A nearest-neighbor algorithm error-corrected the raw reads and collapsed the reads into unique sequences, merging closely related sequences to remove PCR and sequencing errors. To assign V, D and J gene segments, CDR3 sequences were aligned to IMGT reference sequences. Each retained sequence needed at least a six-nucleotide match to both a V gene segment and a J gene segment. A rearrangement was called productive if the CDR3 had no stop codons and remained in frame with V and J, and every other rearrangement was called non-productive. Following IMGT convention, CDR3 was defined as the stretch from the second conserved V-encoded cysteine up to the conserved J-encoded phenylalanine. In an earlier analysis of 500 to 650 of the donors, sequences lacking an unambiguous match to a single V gene segment were excluded. An earlier analysis of 587 of the donors classified V segments as functional when productive rearrangements were above 56.7% and as segregating when the standard deviation between donors was above 5%. To diagnose cytomegalovirus status from the catalog of TCR beta chain sequences, a statistical classification framework was built. In a later analysis, V and J genes were assigned by comparing TCR nucleotide sequences against IMGT/GENE-DB human TR gene sequences. Using the TCRdist pipeline, a later analysis assigned CDR3 sequences along with most-parsimonious VDJ recombination scenarios. In a later analysis, each TCR beta chain was defined by its CDR3 amino acid sequence together with its V-gene family, and reads without a unique V-gene family were excluded. A later analysis removed several hundred highly shared, low-generation-probability nucleotide sequences to deal with suspected cross-contamination and a sequencing artifact. For each public chain, a later analysis derived a clonal expansion index from normalized ranks of inferred template counts within each repertoire. Generation probabilities in a later analysis came from a VDJ recombination model fitted to out-of-frame rearrangements, and those results were checked against IGoR. A later analysis scored TCR-TCR, TCR-HLA and TCR-CMV co-occurrence with hypergeometric tests, applying a repertoire-size bias correction to TCR pairs. To estimate false discovery rates, a later analysis permuted the HLA or CMV assignments 20 times. In a later analysis, co-occurring TCRs were grouped with DBSCAN, and TCRdist sequence similarity was added when clustering was performed within HLA-allele-positive subsets. For co-occurrence clustering, repertoires with fewer than 30,000 or more than 120,000 public chains were excluded, along with several repertoires with anomalous nucleotide sharing. Drawn from immuneACCESS, this table holds only the in-frame rearrangements with V and J called that TCRdb kept. Clones are partly lost; checked studies trace under half to an unresolved V gene and leave the rest unexplained. The V and J calls and clone size come from that table; D and trimming were worked out from the DNA. The sample table lists 74,000 or so clones, roughly 79% of them with a count of one. Roughly 22% of the sample rests with the top ten.

On the study overall, not on this receptor specifically: The 87-base-pair reads could not distinguish some IMGT-functional V segments, including TRBV6-2 and TRBV6-3, so those segments were excluded. Because HLA typing was unavailable for some donors at each locus, only the typed subset was used in association tests. Three of the identified cytomegalovirus-associated TCR beta chains were confirmed in vitro to be specific for cytomegalovirus antigens. Correlated functional status among segregating V segments might reflect linkage disequilibrium, but an unknown experimental factor could not be ruled out. A further reported finding was that TCR beta sequences accurately predicted the HLA-A and HLA-B alleles for most subjects in the first cohort. V-gene and J-gene trimming of TCR beta chains was associated with a missense DCLRE1C variant in a later genetic analysis, and the association was replicated in an independent cohort. A group of highly shared sequence variants was considered likely to be a technical artifact of the sequencing pipeline. A total of some 180 TCR beta chains were listed by the study as associated with cytomegalovirus. Because counts were too low, 15 to 20 rarely observed V segments, including chromosome 9 orphons, were excluded from the earlier analysis of several hundred of the donors. The only immune exposure information available for the cohort was CMV serostatus. An earlier analysis of approximately 600 of the donors showed that most TCR beta V segments appeared in productive rearrangements either about 90% or about 30% of the time, which broadly matched IMGT annotations. Several of the top co-occurrence clusters appeared to be linked to parvovirus B19, influenza, CMV and Epstein-Barr virus, according to a later analysis. When HLA alleles, especially DR and DQ, strongly co-occurred, attributing TCR associations to individual alleles was difficult. This cohort had only TCR beta chains sequenced, and the lack of alpha or paired-chain data limited which features could be detected. According to a later genetic analysis, donors in an Asian-associated ancestry cluster had fewer N-insertions in productive TCRs than the approximately 650-donor mean. In both the original and validation cohorts, the classifier was reported to diagnose cytomegalovirus status with high specificity and sensitivity. In a later analysis, TCR association rates were found to vary across HLA loci, with the most associated TCRs seen for DRB1 alleles and the fewest for HLA-C alleles. In a later analysis, HLA-associated TCR beta chains showed more clonal expansion and lower generation probabilities than non-associated chains that were equally common. Sequencing depth was assumed to be roughly uniform across donors in the presence/absence analyses, though that assumption may not hold. While some public TCRs were present in many individuals, most TCR sequences turned up only very rarely across donors. A later analysis associated some 17,000 TCR beta sequences with specific HLA alleles at a false discovery rate of 0.05. According to the authors, the approach could potentially be generalized to other disease states and immunological phenotypes. Most CMV-associated TCR beta chains appeared to be HLA-restricted in a later analysis, and the HLA associations seemed to be driven largely by CMV exposure.

The sequenced sample was PBMCs. This sequence uses TRBV9 and TRBJ1-1, with 11 bases aligning to TRBD1. This sequence originates from a woman aged 40-49 years in good health and CMV-seropositive. In nucleotide form, the sequence is TGTGCCAGCAGCGTGGCCGGGACAGGGGGTCGGGGGAACACTGAAGCTTTCTTT. Its protein product is CASSVAGTGGRGNTEAFF.